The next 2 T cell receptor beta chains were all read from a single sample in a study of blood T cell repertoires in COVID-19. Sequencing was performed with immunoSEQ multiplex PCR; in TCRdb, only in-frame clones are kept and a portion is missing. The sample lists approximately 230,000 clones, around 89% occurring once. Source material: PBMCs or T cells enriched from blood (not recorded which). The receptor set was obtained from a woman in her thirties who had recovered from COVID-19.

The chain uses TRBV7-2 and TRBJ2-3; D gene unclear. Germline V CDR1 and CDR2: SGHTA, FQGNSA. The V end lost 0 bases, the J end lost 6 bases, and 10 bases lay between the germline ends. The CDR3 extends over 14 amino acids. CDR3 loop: CASSLATFLDTQYF. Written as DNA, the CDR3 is TGTGCCAGCAGCTTAGCGACTTTTTTGGATACGCAGTATTTT.

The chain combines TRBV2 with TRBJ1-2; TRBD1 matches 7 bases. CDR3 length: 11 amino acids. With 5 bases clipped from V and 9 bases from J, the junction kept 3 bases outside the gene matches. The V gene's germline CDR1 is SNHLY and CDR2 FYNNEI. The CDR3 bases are TGTGCCAGCAGTCCGGACAGGAGCTACACCTTC. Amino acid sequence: CASSPDRSYTF.